Listed below are T cell receptor beta chains from one sample, sequenced in a study of Ad26.COV2.S vaccination and SARS-CoV-2 variants. TCRdb keeps only in-frame clones here, not all; method: immunoSEQ multiplex PCR. The data hold roughly 250,000 clones, with approximately 90% observed a single time. The sequences come from peripheral blood, collected in a trial of Ad26.COV2.S vaccine versus placebo. The receptors were gathered from a person between 18 and 65 years old who received the Ad26.COV2.S COVID-19 vaccine or a placebo. CDR3s include the opening cysteine and the closing phenylalanine or tryptophan. A D gene is named only where the DNA matches it firmly. Size values are once, few and many counts, or a class for expanded clones, and some rows have none.

v_gene	j_gene	d_gene	abundance	CDR3aa	CDR3nt
TRBV3-1/TRBV3-2	TRBJ2-5	-	-	CASSQWGPDETQYF	TGTGCCAGCAGCCAGTGGGGCCCCGACGAGACCCAGTACTTC
TRBV6-4	TRBJ1-4	TRBD1	-	CARHTGDSFEKLFF	TGTGCCAGGCATACAGGGGATTCGTTTGAAAAACTGTTTTTT
TRBV9	TRBJ2-1	TRBD2	few	CASSLLAGRAYEQFF	TGTGCCAGCAGCTTACTAGCGGGTAGGGCGTATGAGCAGTTCTTC
TRBV7-2	TRBJ1-4	-	-	CASSLEWGGGAVEEKLFF	TGTGCCAGCAGCTTAGAGTGGGGTGGCGGCGCGGTTGAAGAAAAACTGTTTTTT
TRBV30	TRBJ2-4	TRBD2	-	CAWSSGDFGTSKNIQYF	TGTGCCTGGAGTTCAGGGGATTTCGGGACTAGTAAAAACATTCAGTACTTC
TRBV6-5	TRBJ1-2	-	many	CASSYSSGRKRGYTF	TGTGCCAGCAGTTACTCGAGCGGCAGGAAGAGGGGCTACACCTTC
TRBV30	TRBJ2-1	-	-	CAWSEWVLSGDEQFF	TGTGCCTGGAGTGAGTGGGTCCTCTCAGGCGATGAGCAGTTCTTC
TRBV4-3	TRBJ1-2	TRBD1	-	CASSSRTGGNYGYTF	TGCGCCAGCAGCTCCCGGACAGGAGGTAACTATGGCTACACCTTC
TRBV4-1	TRBJ2-1	TRBD2	-	CASSKWTSLKDNEQFF	TGCGCCAGCAGCAAATGGACTAGCCTTAAGGATAATGAGCAGTTCTTC
TRBV19	TRBJ2-3	-	-	CASSQGRGEYF	TGTGCCAGTAGCCAGGGGAGAGGGGAGTATTTT
TRBV4-2	TRBJ1-1	-	-	CASSQDKGLLGLTEAFF	TGTGCCAGCAGCCAAGATAAGGGACTCTTAGGATTGACTGAAGCTTTCTTT
TRBV30	TRBJ1-1	-	-	CAWSVSLGRNTEAFF	TGTGCCTGGAGTGTAAGTTTAGGACGGAACACTGAAGCTTTCTTT
TRBV30	TRBJ1-1	-	-	CAWIQRGSPEAFF	TGTGCCTGGATCCAACGAGGGAGTCCTGAAGCTTTCTTT
TRBV19	TRBJ1-2	TRBD1	-	CASSIATGGYGYTF	TGTGCCAGTAGTATTGCGACAGGGGGCTATGGCTACACCTTC
TRBV5-1	TRBJ1-2	TRBD1	-	CASSEGQTYRGYTF	TGCGCCAGCAGCGAGGGACAGACCTATCGTGGCTACACCTTC
TRBV4-1	TRBJ2-7	TRBD1	-	CASSRDSSYEQYF	TGCGCCAGCAGCCGGGACAGCTCCTACGAGCAGTACTTC
TRBV15	TRBJ1-2	TRBD1	-	CATSRDIFTWDSGPGGYTF	TGTGCCACCAGCAGAGATATTTTTACTTGGGACAGCGGTCCGGGCGGCTACACCTTC
TRBV7-2	TRBJ1-3	TRBD1	few	CASSSNSGGASGNTIYF	TGTGCCAGCAGCTCAAATTCAGGGGGCGCGTCGGGAAACACCATATATTTT
TRBV12-1	TRBJ2-7	-	-	CASSFFPSLAYEQYF	TGTGCCAGCAGCTTTTTCCCATCCCTCGCCTACGAGCAGTACTTC
TRBV6-6	TRBJ2-7	TRBD2	-	CASNPRGGNEQYF	TGTGCCAGCAATCCCCGGGGGGGGAACGAGCAGTACTTC
TRBV6-6	TRBJ1-1	-	-	CASNPDVRTTEAFF	TGTGCCAGCAACCCCGACGTCCGTACCACTGAAGCTTTCTTT
TRBV28	TRBJ1-2	-	-	CASSPPQADGYTF	TGTGCCAGCAGCCCACCCCAGGCTGATGGCTACACCTTC
TRBV28	TRBJ2-2	TRBD2	-	CASSSTAGGTPGELFF	TGTGCCAGCAGTTCTACCGCGGGAGGAACCCCCGGGGAGCTGTTTTTT
TRBV5-1	TRBJ1-4	-	-	CASSLGQGSEKLFF	TGCGCCAGCAGCTTAGGGCAGGGAAGTGAGAAACTGTTTTTT
TRBV4-1	TRBJ1-1	-	-	CASSQVQGGNTEAFF	TGCGCCAGCAGCCAAGTCCAGGGAGGAAACACTGAAGCTTTCTTT
TRBV12-5	TRBJ1-1	-	once	CASGFRDTVNTEAFF	TGTGCTAGTGGTTTCAGGGACACGGTGAACACTGAAGCTTTCTTT
TRBV27	TRBJ2-2	-	-	CASSLGNSLGELFF	TGTGCCAGCAGTTTAGGAAACTCCCTGGGGGAGCTGTTTTTT
TRBV23-1	TRBJ2-2	-	-	CAPRRLRTGELFF	TGCGCCCCAAGGCGTTTGCGCACCGGGGAGCTGTTTTTT
TRBV18	TRBJ2-1	TRBD1	-	CASSPTRDSEQFF	TGTGCCAGCTCACCGACCAGGGACAGTGAGCAGTTCTTC
TRBV25-1	TRBJ1-6	-	-	CASSEYGGKDSPLHF	TGTGCCAGCAGTGAATACGGGGGGAAGGATTCACCCCTCCACTTT
TRBV19	TRBJ2-2	TRBD2	-	CASSIGGAGELFF	TGTGCCAGTAGTATCGGGGGGGCCGGGGAGCTGTTTTTT
TRBV5-1	TRBJ1-6	-	-	CASSLEGSPLHF	TGCGCCAGCAGCTTGGAGGGGTCACCCCTCCACTTT
TRBV1	TRBJ2-2	-	once	CTSSRLFDRARSNTGELFF	TGCACCAGCAGCCGTCTATTTGACAGGGCTCGCTCTAACACCGGGGAGCTGTTTTTT
TRBV4-3	TRBJ2-1	TRBD2	-	CASSQEELAGSEQFF	TGCGCCAGCAGCCAAGAAGAACTAGCGGGGAGTGAGCAGTTCTTC
TRBV7-2	TRBJ1-1	-	-	CASSLSSPNTEAFF	TGTGCCAGCAGCTTAAGTAGCCCGAACACTGAAGCTTTCTTT
TRBV6-5	TRBJ1-3	-	-	CASVPGAVGNTIYF	TGTGCCAGCGTTCCGGGGGCGGTAGGAAACACCATATATTTT
TRBV7-9	TRBJ2-5	TRBD1	-	CASSRGQGVQETQYF	TGTGCCAGCAGCCGAGGGCAGGGGGTCCAAGAGACCCAGTACTTC